The following is a T cell receptor (beta chain) sequence with its context. The antigen remains unidentified. Sequencing used immunoSEQ multiplex PCR; TCRdb keeps in-frame clones, though not all of them. Of about 140,000 clones listed, over 85% are singletons. Germline V CDR1 and CDR2: SNHLY, FYNNEI. Trimming cost V 4 bases and J 6 bases, with 10 bases left between them. CDR3 size: 13 residues. These data are taken from a study of T cell responses to AZD1222 COVID-19 vaccine. Broader study findings: Donor demographics were predominantly white British with a female majority; clonal diversity may be underestimated. After two AZD1222 doses, spike-specific TCR breadth and depth rose versus day 0.

The rearrangement links TRBV2 to TRBJ2-1, with D perhaps TRBD1 (6 bases). This TCR derives from an adult in good health. The specimen was peripheral blood, collected on day 0 of MenACWY control vaccination. This CDR3 reads CASSGQGRNEQFF. The CDR3 region has the DNA TGTGCCAGCAGTGGTCAGGGGCGCAATGAGCAGTTCTTC.